Presented here are 22 T cell receptor beta chains from one specimen sequenced in a study of T cells in Graves' hyperthyroidism and ophthalmopathy. RNA transcripts were the template for amplifying TCR beta CDR3 regions. First-round RT-PCR targeting the TCR CDR3 was performed with the HTBI primer set. MiXCR, applied by TCRdb to the multiplex PCR reads, yields one record per CDR3 protein. Among about 350,000 distinct CDR3 sequences listed, around 14% were seen once. Sequenced: blood. These receptor sequences come from a woman younger than 45 with Graves' hyperthyroidism.

This clonotype was seen at least ten times. This chain uses TRBV6-1 with TRBJ2-5; D is undetermined. This CDR3 region has 12 residues. Germline CDR1 MNHNS, CDR2 SASEGT. V lost 7 bases, J lost 3 bases, and 9 bases lay in between. The CDR3 reads CASKQVEETQYF. For the CDR3, the DNA is TGTGCCAGCAAGCAGGTGGAAGAGACCCAGTACTTC.

In its sample, this clonotype was seen many times. The DNA for the CDR3 is TGTGCCAGCAGCCGAGCGGGGGCCCAAGAGACCCAGTACTTC. Translated: CASSRAGAQETQYF. V gene TRBV7-2 combines with J gene TRBJ2-5; 8 positions agree with TRBD2. The CDR3 has 14 residues. Looked up from germline, CDR1 is SGHTA and CDR2 is FQGNSA. Trimming took 5 bases from V and 1 from J; bases not matched to a gene: 3.

There are many counts of this clonotype. The chain uses TRBV6-1 and TRBJ2-4; 8 positions agree with TRBD1. CDR1 and CDR2 (germline): MNHNS, SASEGT. This CDR3 region has 15 residues. The J segment lost 6 bases and the V segment lost 5 bases, leaving 9 bases of the junction unmatched. The CDR3 here is CASSSTGAATNIQYF. The CDR3 DNA is TGTGCCAGCAGTTCGACAGGGGCCGCGACAAACATTCAGTACTTC.

This clonotype was detected many times. The chain links TRBV20-1 to TRBJ2-1, with 10 bases fitting TRBD1. After removal of 6 bases from V and 7 bases from J, the junction contained 9 bases not matched to a gene. There are 14 residues in the CDR3. Germline V gene sequence: CDR1 DFQATT, CDR2 SNEGSKA (reference sequence). CDR3 sequence: CSASPGQGRNEQFF. The CDR3 DNA is TGCAGTGCCAGCCCGGGACAGGGGAGGAATGAGCAGTTCTTC.

This clonotype occurred many times. This may be a read error, as it is one base from a much larger clone. The V call is TRBV2, the J call TRBJ1-1; D not resolved. V was trimmed by 10 bases and J by 1 base, leaving 13 bases between them. CDR1 SNHLY and CDR2 FYNNEI come from the germline V gene. CDR3 length: 13 residues. As DNA, the CDR3 is TGTGCCACATCAGAGGGAGAGAACACTGAAGCTTTCTTT. It is translated as CATSEGENTEAFF.

V is TRBV6-1 and J is TRBJ2-2, with a weak D call TRBD1 (6 bases). This CDR3 region has 14 residues. V dropped 6 bases and J dropped 1 base, with 9 bases sitting between them. Germline values: CDR1 MNHNS, CDR2 SASEGT. CDR3 DNA: TGTGCCAGCAGGGGACACGAGAACACCGGGGAGCTGTTTTTT. This translates into CASRGHENTGELFF.

In its sample, this clonotype was seen a few times. The CDR3 sequence is CASSSEGMAEQFF. The CDR3 DNA is TGTGCCAGCAGCTCCGAGGGGATGGCTGAGCAGTTCTTC. V gene TRBV11-2 combines with J gene TRBJ2-1, with D perhaps given as TRBD1 or TRBD2 (5 bases each). V was shortened by 4 bases and J by 9 bases, with 13 bases between the two germline ends. Germline CDR1 is SGHAT and CDR2 is FQNNGV. The CDR3 is made up of 13 amino acids.

Note on this clonotype: A much bigger clone sits one base away, suggesting this may be a read error. The gene calls are TRBV6-1 and TRBJ1-1; D ambiguous. V was pared by 5 bases and J by 1 base, with 14 bases between. CDR3 length: 15 residues. Per the germline V gene, CDR1 is MNHNS and CDR2 is SASEGT. The CDR3 DNA sequence: TGTGCCAGCAGTCACGGACTGGTACCGAACACTGAAGCTTTCTTT. Protein sequence: CASSHGLVPNTEAFF.

The J gene is TRBJ1-2, the V gene TRBV6-1; 7 positions match TRBD1. The CDR3 is made up of 15 amino acids. The junction had 14 bases not matched to a gene; V was cut back by 6 bases and J by 7 bases. The germline V gene has CDR1 MNHNS and CDR2 SASEGT. The CDR3 bases are TGTGCCAGCAGCCCCAGACCACACAGGGGACGTGGCTACACCTTC. This translates into CASSPRPHRGRGYTF.

This clonotype was recorded many times. The chain joins TRBV11-2 to TRBJ2-1; D is unresolved. The CDR3 length is 13 residues. V was shortened by 0 bases and J by 6 bases, with 6 bases between the two germline ends. The germline gives CDR1 SGHAT, CDR2 FQNNGV. CDR3 in amino acids: CASSLERTNEQFF. The CDR3 DNA sequence: TGTGCCAGCAGCTTAGAGCGGACCAATGAGCAGTTCTTC.

This clonotype appeared a few times. The chain is built from TRBV5-4 and TRBJ2-4; TRBD1 matches at 7 bases. Germline V CDR1 and CDR2: SGHNT, YYREEE (reference sequence). Germline trimming cut 3 bases from V and 0 bases from J; bases unmatched to any gene: 9. The CDR3 runs to 17 residues. The CDR3 DNA follows: TGTGCCAGCAGCTCTAAGACAGGGCTTGAAGCCAAAAACATTCAGTACTTC. This gives the protein CASSSKTGLEAKNIQYF.

The genes are TRBV28 and TRBJ1-3, with 8 bases fitting TRBD1. The CDR3 is 14 residues long. V was pared by 5 bases and J by 6 bases, with 6 bases of the junction left unmatched. The germline gives CDR1 MDHEN, CDR2 SYDVKM. The CDR3 is CASSETTGVNTIYF. The CDR3 bases are TGTGCCAGCAGTGAAACGACAGGGGTAAACACCATATATTTT.

This clonotype was observed at least ten times. The V gene is TRBV19, the J gene TRBJ1-1; D unresolved. Germline-derived CDR1 and CDR2 are LNHDA and SQIVND (reference sequence). V was clipped by 8 bases and J by 5 bases, with 15 bases between them. This CDR3 is 13 amino acids long. The DNA of the CDR3 is TGTGCCAGTGCGGTGGACGTGGTGACTGAAGCTTTCTTT. Protein: CASAVDVVTEAFF.

Many counts were recorded for this clonotype. The V call is TRBV28, the J call TRBJ1-3; no clear D. The CDR3 runs to 14 residues. V dropped 6 bases and J dropped 1 base, with 10 bases sitting between them. CDR1 and CDR2 (germline): MDHEN, SYDVKM. The DNA for the CDR3 is TGTGCCAGCAGCACACGGACGTCTGGAAACACCATATATTTT. Translated: CASSTRTSGNTIYF. The full variable domain, rest sourced from reference TRBV28 and TRBJ1-3, is DVKVTQSSRYLVKRTGEKVFLECVQDMDHENMFWYRQDPGLGLRLIYFSYDVKMKEKGDIPEGYSVSREKKERFSLILESASTNQTSMYLCASSTRTSGNTIYFGEGSWLTVV.

On this clonotype itself: A much bigger clone sits one base away, suggesting this may be a read error. V gene TRBV5-1 combines with J gene TRBJ2-3; D is undetermined. The V gene lost 1 base and the J gene lost 3 bases, with 6 bases spanning the gap. Germline lookup yields CDR1 SGHRS and CDR2 YFSETQ. This CDR3 contains 13 residues. The CDR3 loop is CASSLRITDTQYF. The CDR3 DNA reads as TGCGCCAGCAGCTTGCGGATTACAGATACGCAGTATTTT.

At least ten counts were recorded for this clonotype. The chain recombines TRBV6-1 with TRBJ2-5; 8 bases line up with TRBD1. The CDR3 is made up of 14 amino acids. In germline, CDR1 is MNHNS, CDR2 SASEGT. V lost 6 bases to trimming and J lost 5 bases; unmatched junction nucleotides: 8. The CDR3 DNA reads TGTGCCAGCAGCCCAGGGGGCCGTAGCGAGACCCAGTACTTC. It is translated as CASSPGGRSETQYF.

This clonotype came up many times. The chain employs TRBV15 and TRBJ2-1; 14 bases fit TRBD2. The CDR3 is made up of 17 amino acids. Germline assignment: CDR1 LNHNV and CDR2 YYDKDF (reference sequence). V lost 0 bases to trimming and J lost 7 bases; unmatched junction nucleotides: 5. CDR3 nucleotides: TGTGCCACCAGCAGAGATTTAGGGACTAGCGGGAGAAATGAGCAGTTCTTC. Translated, it gives CATSRDLGTSGRNEQFF. Using reference TRBV15 and TRBJ2-1 for the parts outside the CDR3, the full variable domain is DAMVIQNPRYQVTQFGKPVTLSCSQTLNHNVMYWYQQKSSQAPKLLFHYYDKDFNNEADTPDNFQSRRPNTSFCFLDIRSPGLGDTAMYLCATSRDLGTSGRNEQFFGPGTRLTVL.

This clonotype was seen at least ten times. V and J are TRBV12-3 or TRBV12-4 and TRBJ2-7; D is ambiguous. V was cut by 3 bases and J by 2 bases, with 8 bases left in between. The CDR3 consists of 13 residues. In DNA form, the CDR3 reads TGTGCCAGCAGTTTTGGAGCAACCTACGAGCAGTACTTC. Translation gives CASSFGATYEQYF.

The J gene is TRBJ1-2, the V gene TRBV28, with a possible D match to TRBD1 (6 bases). The CDR3 is made up of 15 amino acids. Trimming removed 4 bases at V and 8 bases at J, with 20 bases between. From germline, CDR1 is MDHEN and CDR2 SYDVKM. In DNA, the CDR3 is TGTGCCAGCAGTTCACCACCGCCGACAGGAGACGGCTACACCTTC. Translating gives CASSSPPPTGDGYTF.

This clonotype was recorded many times. The J gene is TRBJ2-5, the V gene TRBV12-3 or TRBV12-4; maybe TRBD2 (7 bases). The CDR3 runs 14 residues. The V and J ends lost 6 bases and 5 bases respectively, with 16 bases between them. DNA of the CDR3: TGTGCCAGCAGCATGCAGGGGAGGGGCGAGACCCAGTACTTC. Translating gives CASSMQGRGETQYF.

This clonotype showed up many times. The chain recombines TRBV29-1 with TRBJ2-1; 7 nucleotides align to TRBD2. The ends lost 5 bases at V and 8 bases at J; junction bases unmatched: 9. This CDR3 contains 13 residues. The germline V gene encodes CDR1 SQVTM and CDR2 ANQGSEA. This CDR3 is CSVKGSGVYEQFF. The CDR3 nucleotides are TGCAGCGTTAAGGGGAGCGGGGTCTATGAGCAGTTCTTC.

The sample holds many counts of this clonotype. The chain joins TRBV7-3 to TRBJ2-5, with TRBD2 matching over 13 bases. Germline-derived CDR1 and CDR2 are SGHTA and FQGTGA. This CDR3 has 15 residues. V was clipped by 6 bases and J by 4 bases; unmatched bases: 5. The CDR3 DNA follows: TGTGCCAGCAGTTATACTAGCGGGAGGGGAGAGACCCAGTACTTC. This codes for CASSYTSGRGETQYF.